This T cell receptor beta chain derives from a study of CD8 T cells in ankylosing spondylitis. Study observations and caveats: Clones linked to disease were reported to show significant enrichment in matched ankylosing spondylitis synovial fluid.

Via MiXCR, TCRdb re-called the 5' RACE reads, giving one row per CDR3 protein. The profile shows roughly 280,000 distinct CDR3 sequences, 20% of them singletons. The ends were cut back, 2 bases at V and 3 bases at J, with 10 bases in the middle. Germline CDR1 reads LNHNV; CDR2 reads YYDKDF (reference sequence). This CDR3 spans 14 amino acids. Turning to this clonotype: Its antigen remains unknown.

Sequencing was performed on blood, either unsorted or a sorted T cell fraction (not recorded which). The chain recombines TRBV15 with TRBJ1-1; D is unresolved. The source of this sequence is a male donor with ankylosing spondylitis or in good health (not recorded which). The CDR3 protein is CATSRLGRDTEAFF. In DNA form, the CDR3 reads TGTGCCACCAGCAGACTCGGACGGGACACTGAAGCTTTCTTT.